This is a list of T cell receptor beta chains from one sample in a study of blood T cell repertoires in COVID-19. Produced via immunoSEQ multiplex PCR; TCRdb's table is partial and in-frame only. The table lists roughly 38,000 clones, approximately 86% of them singletons. The sample comprised peripheral blood. These receptors were taken from a human donor in a cohort sampled during active COVID-19. The CDR3 runs from the conserved cysteine through the conserved F or W. The D gene is left open where the match is weak. Clone size is shown for a subset of rows, as once, few, many or a class of expanded clone.

v_call	d_call	clone_size	j_call	cdr3_aa	cdr3_nt
TRBV4-3	.	once	TRBJ2-7	CASSRNMESVHEQYF	TGCGCCAGCAGTCGTAACATGGAGTCAGTCCACGAGCAGTACTTC
TRBV3-1/TRBV3-2	TRBD2	.	TRBJ2-1	CASSRSGGDNEQFF	TGTGCCAGCAGCCGATCCGGGGGGGACAATGAGCAGTTCTTC
TRBV6-1	TRBD1	.	TRBJ1-5	CASSDPMGQESGFRQPQHF	TGTGCCAGCAGTGACCCAATGGGACAGGAGAGTGGGTTTAGACAGCCCCAGCATTTT
TRBV5-1	TRBD2	.	TRBJ2-1	CASSLSGGRRIYNEQFF	TGCGCCAGCAGCCTTAGCGGGGGGCGGCGAATATACAATGAGCAGTTCTTC
TRBV2	.	.	TRBJ1-2	CASSMGWGYTF	TGTGCCAGCAGCATGGGCTGGGGCTACACCTTC
TRBV6-5	TRBD2	.	TRBJ2-3	CASNLAGGFSDTQYF	TGTGCCAGCAATCTAGCGGGGGGGTTTTCAGATACGCAGTATTTT
TRBV7-2	.	.	TRBJ1-1	CASSFASGDTEAFF	TGTGCCAGCAGCTTTGCATCAGGGGACACTGAAGCTTTCTTT
TRBV6-5	TRBD1	.	TRBJ1-5	CASSLSPTGGFQPQHF	TGTGCCAGCAGTTTAAGCCCGACAGGGGGTTTTCAGCCCCAGCATTTT
TRBV9	.	.	TRBJ1-1	CASSPREENTEAFF	TGTGCCAGCAGCCCCCGTGAGGAGAACACTGAAGCTTTCTTT
TRBV19	TRBD2	.	TRBJ2-1	CASSIRRGNNEQFF	TGTGCCAGTAGTATAAGGCGGGGGAACAATGAGCAGTTCTTC